This T cell receptor (beta chain) was sequenced during a study of blood T cell repertoires in COVID-19. The repertoire was sequenced with immunoSEQ multiplex PCR; TCRdb's copy has only in-frame clones and lacks some. Of over 90,000 clones detected, over 70% appear once; the ten largest clones hold 10% to 15%. The CDR3 consists of 16 residues. Germline CDR1 is LNHDA and CDR2 is SQIVND (reference sequence). The germline V and J ends were trimmed by 4 bases and 2 bases, with 15 bases remaining between them. This chain connects TRBV19 to TRBJ1-5; a possible D gene is TRBD1 (6 bases). This clonotype was sampled from a human donor in a cohort sampled during active or convalescent COVID-19. Sequenced material: peripheral blood. The CDR3 sequence: CASSTTGLWGNQPQHF. The CDR3, as DNA: TGTGCCAGTAGTACGACAGGTCTTTGGGGCAATCAGCCCCAGCATTTT.